The T cell receptor beta chain described here comes from a study of T cell repertoires in cytomegalovirus infection. Study context: CMV infection together with matching HLA type was indicated by public TCR beta signatures.

Germline assignment: CDR1 SEHNR and CDR2 FQNEAQ (reference sequence). The CDR3 is made up of 15 amino acids. J gave up 1 base and V 5 bases, and 5 bases lay outside the gene matches. Comment on this clonotype: Antigen: not known.

Via MiXCR, TCRdb re-called the reads, giving one row per CDR3 protein. Found here are about 180,000 distinct CDR3 sequences, around 15% of them singletons; the top ten hold 25% to 30%. General observations from the study: Accumulated public TCR beta family frequency recognized individuals carrying CMV together with the relevant HLA.

The chain joins TRBV7-9 to TRBJ1-5; TRBD1 agrees at 7 bases. The receptor was derived from a human donor in good health (CMV status not recorded). Some clones in this sample may be carry-over from other donors' samples. Sequencing was performed on PBMCs. Here the CDR3 reads CASSPAGGSNQPQHF. Here the CDR3 DNA reads TGTGCCAGCAGCCCGGCAGGGGGAAGCAATCAGCCCCAGCATTTT.